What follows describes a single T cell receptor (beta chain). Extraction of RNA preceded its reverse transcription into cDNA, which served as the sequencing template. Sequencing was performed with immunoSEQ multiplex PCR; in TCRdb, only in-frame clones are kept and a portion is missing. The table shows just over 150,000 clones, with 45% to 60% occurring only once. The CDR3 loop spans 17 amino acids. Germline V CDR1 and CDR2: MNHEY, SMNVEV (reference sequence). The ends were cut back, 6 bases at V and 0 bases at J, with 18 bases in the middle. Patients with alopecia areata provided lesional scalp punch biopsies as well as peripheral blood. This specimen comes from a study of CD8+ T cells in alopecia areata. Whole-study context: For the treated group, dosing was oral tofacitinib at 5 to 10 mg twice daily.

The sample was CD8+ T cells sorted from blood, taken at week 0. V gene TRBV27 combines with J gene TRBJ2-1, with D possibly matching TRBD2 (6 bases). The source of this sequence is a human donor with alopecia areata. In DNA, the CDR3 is TGTGCCAGCAGCATGTCGGGACTCCCCAGCTCCTACAATGAGCAGTTCTTC. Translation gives CASSMSGLPSSYNEQFF.